Shown below are 21 T cell receptor beta chains from a single sample sequenced in a study of post-analysis software for immune sequencing data. The antigens of these receptors remain unknown. Researchers reported that TCR beta cDNA libraries carried unique molecular identifiers. Each CDR3 protein gets one entry after TCRdb re-called the PCR reads with MiXCR. The sample has some 700,000 distinct CDR3 sequences; over 45% are singletons. General observations from the study: Roughly five TRBV segments appeared more often in patients than in controls, and TRBV5-6, TRBV5-1 and TRBV20-1 were among these.

The sample comprised blood. The origin of the receptors is a girl aged 2 to 10 with multiple sclerosis.

This clonotype appeared a few times. This chain joins TRBV6-5 and TRBJ2-7; 8 bases line up with TRBD2. The junction had 7 bases not matched to a gene; V was cut back by 6 bases and J by 3 bases. The CDR3 covers 14 residues. Germline CDR1 reads MNHEY; CDR2 reads SVGAGI. CDR3 loop: CASRLSAGVYEQYF. The CDR3 region has the DNA TGTGCCAGCAGACTTTCAGCGGGAGTCTACGAGCAGTACTTC.

This sequence joins TRBV29-1 and TRBJ2-1, with 13 bases aligning to TRBD2. The CDR3 loop spans 17 amino acids. Germline assignment: CDR1 SQVTM and CDR2 ANQGSEA. The J segment lost 2 bases and the V segment lost 1 base, leaving 5 bases of the junction unmatched. As DNA, the CDR3 is TGCAGCGTTGAAGGGAGGGGACTAGCGGGGACCTACAATGAGCAGTTCTTC. Its protein is CSVEGRGLAGTYNEQFF.

The chain recombines TRBV7-9 with TRBJ2-4; no clear D. V lost 0 bases to trimming and J lost 8 bases, with 8 bases between them. The CDR3 has 13 residues. From germline, CDR1 is SEHNR and CDR2 FQNEAQ (reference sequence). CDR3 sequence (DNA): TGTGCCAGCAGCTTAGCGAATATGGACATTCAGTACTTC. Amino acid sequence: CASSLANMDIQYF.

This chain uses TRBV29-1 with TRBJ2-3; D tentatively reads TRBD1 or TRBD2 (6 bases each). V lost 6 bases, J lost 3 bases, and 13 bases lay in between. The CDR3 has 13 residues. Germline values: CDR1 SQVTM, CDR2 ANQGSEA. CDR3 residues: CSVIGGGTDTQYF. As DNA, the CDR3 is TGCAGCGTGATAGGAGGGGGGACAGATACGCAGTATTTT.

This rearrangement joins TRBV6-5 to TRBJ1-1; a possible D gene is TRBD1 (5 bases). CDR1 is MNHEY, CDR2 SVGAGI, per germline. This CDR3 comprises 13 residues. The V end lost 6 bases, the J end lost 4 bases, and 12 bases lay between the germline ends. The CDR3 region is CASRDLGATEAFF. Here the CDR3 DNA reads TGTGCCAGCAGGGATTTAGGGGCCACTGAAGCTTTCTTT.

V usage is TRBV7-2 and J usage is TRBJ1-2; 10 bases match TRBD1. CDR1 SGHTA and CDR2 FQGNSA come from the germline V gene. The CDR3 totals 14 residues. The trim removed 1 base at V and 8 bases at J, leaving 4 bases unmatched. The CDR3 bases are TGTGCCAGCAGCTTAGGGACAGGGGGTCGGGGCTACACCTTC. Translation: CASSLGTGGRGYTF.

This chain links TRBV6-1 with TRBJ2-4; TRBD2 agrees at 9 bases. Near its end, the DNA agrees better with TRBJ2-7, so the J call may be wrong. CDR3 length equals 17 residues. Germline CDR1 reads MNHNS; CDR2 reads SASEGT. CDR3 sequence (DNA): TGTGCCAGCATCCCCAAATTCGGGGGGACTAGCATAAACGAGCAGTACTTC. It is translated as CASIPKFGGTSINEQYF.

The chain recombines TRBV29-1 with TRBJ2-1; D may match TRBD1 or TRBD2 (5 bases each). This CDR3 spans 13 amino acids. Germline V gene sequence: CDR1 SQVTM, CDR2 ANQGSEA. V was trimmed by 6 bases and J by 7 bases, leaving 16 bases between them. CDR3 amino acids: CSVQMGRKNEQFF. CDR3 bases: TGCAGCGTCCAGATGGGACGGAAGAATGAGCAGTTCTTC.

The chain joins TRBV10-3 to TRBJ1-1; D unresolved. Germline V gene lookup returns CDR1 ENHRY and CDR2 SYGVKD. V gave up 4 bases and J gave up 3 bases, with 6 bases separating them. There are 12 residues in the CDR3. CDR3 protein: CAISAGHTEAFF. The DNA for the CDR3 is TGTGCCATCAGTGCGGGTCACACTGAAGCTTTCTTT.

This clonotype was counted between two and nine times. The chain uses TRBV4-1 and TRBJ2-7; 7 bases are a match to TRBD1. Losses at the gene ends were 1 base for V and 4 bases for J; bases not matched to a gene: 4. This CDR3 region has 14 residues. CDR1 MGHRA and CDR2 YSYEKL come from the germline V gene. CDR3 protein: CASSQASQGYEQYF. The CDR3 DNA reads as TGCGCCAGCAGCCAAGCATCACAGGGGTACGAGCAGTACTTC.

The V and J genes are TRBV6-1 and TRBJ2-3; a possible D gene is TRBD1 (5 bases). V lost 5 bases, J lost 2 bases, and 14 bases lay in between. The germline V gene has CDR1 MNHNS and CDR2 SASEGT. This CDR3 has 15 amino acids. The CDR3 reads CASSIDRQTTDTQYF. As DNA, the CDR3 is TGTGCCAGCAGTATTGATAGACAGACCACAGATACGCAGTATTTT.

The chain uses TRBV27 and TRBJ2-1; 12 nucleotides agree with TRBD2. CDR1 is MNHEY, CDR2 SMNVEV, per germline (reference sequence). After removal of 3 bases from V and 0 bases from J, the junction contained 6 bases not matched to a gene. The CDR3 extends over 18 amino acids. The CDR3 reads CASSLTQTSGSSYNEQFF. As DNA, the CDR3 is TGTGCCAGCAGTTTGACCCAGACTAGCGGGAGCTCCTACAATGAGCAGTTCTTC.

Only a few counts were recorded for this clonotype. The CDR3 here is CSARNGRMGEQFF. The CDR3 coding sequence is TGCAGTGCTAGGAACGGGAGAATGGGTGAGCAGTTCTTC. The J gene is TRBJ2-1, the V gene TRBV20-1, with a possible D match to TRBD2 (6 bases). CDR3 length: 13 residues. V was trimmed by 3 bases and J by 9 bases, leaving 15 bases between them. Germline CDR1 is DFQATT and CDR2 is SNEGSKA (reference sequence).

The CDR3 loop reads CASSQVGGAYEQYF. The CDR3 DNA reads as TGCGCCAGCAGCCAAGTTGGGGGGGCTTACGAGCAGTACTTC. The V call is TRBV4-1, the J call TRBJ2-7; a possible D gene is TRBD2 (7 bases). The V gene lost 1 base and the J gene lost 4 bases, with 11 bases spanning the gap. The CDR3 extends over 14 amino acids. Germline V gene sequence: CDR1 MGHRA, CDR2 YSYEKL.

This chain links TRBV5-1 with TRBJ1-1; the D is unclear. CDR1 SGHRS and CDR2 YFSETQ come from the germline V gene. V lost 0 bases and J 7 bases, leaving 13 bases between the germline ends. The CDR3 has 14 residues. In DNA, the CDR3 is TGCGCCAGCAGCTTGGCCCACGGATCATATGAAGCTTTCTTT. Encoded protein: CASSLAHGSYEAFF.

The chain recombines TRBV2 with TRBJ1-1; D not resolved. Trimming removed 8 bases from V and 0 bases from J, with 4 bases in between. Germline-derived CDR1 and CDR2 are SNHLY and FYNNEI. This CDR3 contains 11 residues. CDR3 nucleotides: TGTGCCAGCGAAATGAACACTGAAGCTTTCTTT. Its protein is CASEMNTEAFF. The full variable domain, completed using reference TRBV2 and TRBJ1-1, is EPEVTQTPSHQVTQMGQEVILRCVPISNHLYFYWYRQILGQKVEFLVSFYNNEISEKSEIFDDQFSVERPDGSNFTLKIRSTKLEDSAMYFCASEMNTEAFFGQGTRLTVV.

The chain uses TRBV7-6 and TRBJ2-1, with D unresolved. Between the trimmed V and J ends, which lost 2 bases and 6 bases, there was a span of 11 bases. The CDR3 runs to 14 residues. Germline lookup yields CDR1 SGHVS and CDR2 FNYEAQ. The CDR3 spells CASSLSQVSNEQFF. The CDR3 DNA follows: TGTGCCAGCAGCTTAAGCCAGGTTAGCAATGAGCAGTTCTTC.

The chain links TRBV6-5 to TRBJ2-5; either TRBD1 or TRBD2 may supply D (7 bases each). The CDR3 has 15 amino acids. With 2 bases removed from V and 11 bases from J, the gap between germline ends came to 21 bases. Germline values: CDR1 MNHEY, CDR2 SVGAGI. CDR3 loop: CASSYSQGGLGEQYF. CDR3 nucleotides: TGTGCCAGCAGTTACAGTCAGGGGGGGTTAGGGGAGCAGTACTTC.

The sample holds a few counts of this clonotype. The V and J genes are TRBV7-6 and TRBJ2-7; 9 nucleotides agree with TRBD2. With 1 base clipped from V and 4 bases from J, the junction kept 8 bases outside the gene matches. This CDR3 has 16 amino acids. Germline CDR1 is SGHVS and CDR2 is FNYEAQ. In DNA, the CDR3 is TGTGCCAGCAGCTTAGGGCGAGCGGGAGGTCTGTACGAGCAGTACTTC. It yields the protein CASSLGRAGGLYEQYF.

This clonotype has just a few counts. The chain employs TRBV7-9 and TRBJ2-5; D gene unclear. The CDR3 extends over 14 amino acids. CDR1 SEHNR and CDR2 FQNEAQ come from the germline V gene (reference sequence). The V end lost 1 base, the J end lost 11 bases, and 17 bases lay between the germline ends. The CDR3 sequence is CASSLDSPPYEQYF. DNA of the CDR3: TGTGCCAGCAGCTTAGATTCCCCACCCTATGAGCAGTACTTC.

The chain couples TRBV5-1 to TRBJ2-5; a weak D match, TRBD1 (5 bases). V shed 5 bases and J shed 2 bases, with 13 bases lying between them. The germline V gene encodes CDR1 SGHRS and CDR2 YFSETQ. The length of the CDR3 is 14 residues. In DNA, the CDR3 is TGCGCCAGCAGTGTTGGGGCCAGTCAAGAGACCCAGTACTTC. Its translation is CASSVGASQETQYF.